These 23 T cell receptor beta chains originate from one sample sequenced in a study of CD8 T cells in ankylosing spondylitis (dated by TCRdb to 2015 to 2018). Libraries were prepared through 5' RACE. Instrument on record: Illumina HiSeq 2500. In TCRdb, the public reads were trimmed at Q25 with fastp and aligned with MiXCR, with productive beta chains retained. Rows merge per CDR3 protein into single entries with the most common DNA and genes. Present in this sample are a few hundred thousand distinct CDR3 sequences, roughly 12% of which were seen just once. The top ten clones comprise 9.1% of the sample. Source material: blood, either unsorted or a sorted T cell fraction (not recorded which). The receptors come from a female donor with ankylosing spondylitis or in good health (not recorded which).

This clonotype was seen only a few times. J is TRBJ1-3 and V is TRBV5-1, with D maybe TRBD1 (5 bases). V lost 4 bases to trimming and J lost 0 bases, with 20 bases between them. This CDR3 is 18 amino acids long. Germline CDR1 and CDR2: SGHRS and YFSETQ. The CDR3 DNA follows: TGCGCCAGCAGCCCGGGGGGAGGGGCAGCGATCTCTGGAAACACCATATATTTT. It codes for CASSPGGGAAISGNTIYF.

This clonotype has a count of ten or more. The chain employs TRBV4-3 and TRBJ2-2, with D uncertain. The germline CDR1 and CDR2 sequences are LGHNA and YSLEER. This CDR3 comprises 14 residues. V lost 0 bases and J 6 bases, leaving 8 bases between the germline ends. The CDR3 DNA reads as TGCGCCAGCAGCCAAGATTTCGGCTCCGGGGAGCTGTTTTTT. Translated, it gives CASSQDFGSGELFF.

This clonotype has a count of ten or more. The CDR3 DNA reads as TGCGCCAGCAGTGAGTCTGGGGGGAGCTACAATGAGCAGTTCTTC. It codes for CASSESGGSYNEQFF. The V call is TRBV10-2, the J call TRBJ2-1, with TRBD2 as a possible D gene (6 bases). Germline CDR1 WSHSY, CDR2 SAAADI. V was trimmed by 0 bases and J by 3 bases, leaving 9 bases between them. The CDR3 is 15 amino acids.

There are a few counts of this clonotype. CDR3 nucleotide sequence: TGTGCCGTCGCTAGGACAGCCGACTATGGCTACACCTTC. This encodes CAVARTADYGYTF. The chain joins TRBV19 to TRBJ1-2, with D maybe TRBD1 (6 bases). Germline V CDR1 and CDR2: LNHDA, SQIVND (reference sequence). Trimming took off 11 bases at V and 3 bases at J, with 16 bases between the two ends. The CDR3 has 13 amino acids.

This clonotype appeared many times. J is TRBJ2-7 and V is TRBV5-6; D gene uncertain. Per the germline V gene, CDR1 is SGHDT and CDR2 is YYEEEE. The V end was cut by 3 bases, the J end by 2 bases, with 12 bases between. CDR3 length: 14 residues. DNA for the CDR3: TGTGCCAGCAGCTACCTTGGGCCTACCTACGAGCAGTACTTC. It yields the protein CASSYLGPTYEQYF.

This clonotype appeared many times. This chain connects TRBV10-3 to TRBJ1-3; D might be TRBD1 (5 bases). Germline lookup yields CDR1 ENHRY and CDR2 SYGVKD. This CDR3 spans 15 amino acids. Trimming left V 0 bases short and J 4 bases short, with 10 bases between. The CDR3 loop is CAISESRGSGNTIYF. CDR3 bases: TGTGCCATCAGTGAGTCTCGGGGGTCCGGAAACACCATATATTTT.

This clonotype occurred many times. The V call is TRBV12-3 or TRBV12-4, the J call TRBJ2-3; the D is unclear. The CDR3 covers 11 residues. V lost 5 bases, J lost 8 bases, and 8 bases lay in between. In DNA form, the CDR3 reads TGTGCCAGCAGTCCCGACCTTACGCAGTATTTT. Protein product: CASSPDLTQYF.

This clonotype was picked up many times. The CDR3 loop is CASRLGAGQRTGELFF. For the CDR3, the DNA is TGCGCCAGCAGACTTGGTGCGGGCCAGAGGACCGGGGAGCTGTTTTTT. The gene calls are TRBV5-1 and TRBJ2-2; D perhaps matches TRBD2 (5 bases). Per the germline V gene, CDR1 is SGHRS and CDR2 is YFSETQ. The CDR3 spans 16 residues. Between the trimmed V and J ends, which lost 5 bases and 5 bases, there was a span of 19 bases.

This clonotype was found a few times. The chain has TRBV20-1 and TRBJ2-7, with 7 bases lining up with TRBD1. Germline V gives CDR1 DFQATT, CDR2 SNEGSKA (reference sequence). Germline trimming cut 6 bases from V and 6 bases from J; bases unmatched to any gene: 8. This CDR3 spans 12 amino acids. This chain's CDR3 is CSARQGRPEQYF. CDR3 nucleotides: TGCAGTGCGCGACAGGGACGCCCCGAGCAGTACTTC.

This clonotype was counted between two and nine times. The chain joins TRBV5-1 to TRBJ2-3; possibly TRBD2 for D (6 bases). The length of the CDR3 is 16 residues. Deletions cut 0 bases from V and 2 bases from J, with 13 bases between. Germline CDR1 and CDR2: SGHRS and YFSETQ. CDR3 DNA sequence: TGCGCCAGCAGCTTGGCGGGAGCGGTGTCCACAGATACGCAGTATTTT. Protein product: CASSLAGAVSTDTQYF.

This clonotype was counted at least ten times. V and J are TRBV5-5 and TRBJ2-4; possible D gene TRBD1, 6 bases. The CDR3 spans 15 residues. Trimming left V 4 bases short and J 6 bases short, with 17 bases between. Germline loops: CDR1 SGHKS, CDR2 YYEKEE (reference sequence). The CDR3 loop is CASSLQGTGGNIQYF. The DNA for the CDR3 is TGTGCCAGCAGCCTACAGGGAACGGGCGGAAACATTCAGTACTTC. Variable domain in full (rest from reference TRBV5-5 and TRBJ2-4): DAGVTQSPTHLIKTRGQQVTLRCSPISGHKSVSWYQQVLGQGPQFIFQYYEKEERGRGNFPDRFSARQFPNYSSELNVNALLLGDSALYLCASSLQGTGGNIQYFGAGTRLSVL.

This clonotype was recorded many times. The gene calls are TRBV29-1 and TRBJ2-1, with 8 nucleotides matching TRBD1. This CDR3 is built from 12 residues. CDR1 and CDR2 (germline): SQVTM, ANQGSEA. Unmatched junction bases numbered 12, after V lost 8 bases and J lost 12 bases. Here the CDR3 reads CSSNRGYWGQFF. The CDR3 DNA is TGCAGCTCAAACAGGGGGTATTGGGGGCAGTTCTTC.

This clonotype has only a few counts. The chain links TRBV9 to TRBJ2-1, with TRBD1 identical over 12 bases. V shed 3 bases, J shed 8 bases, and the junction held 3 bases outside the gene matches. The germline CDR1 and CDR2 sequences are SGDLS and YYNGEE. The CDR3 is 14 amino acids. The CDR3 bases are TGTGCCAGCAGCGGGGGACAGGGGGCCTATGAGCAGTTCTTC. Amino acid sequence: CASSGGQGAYEQFF.

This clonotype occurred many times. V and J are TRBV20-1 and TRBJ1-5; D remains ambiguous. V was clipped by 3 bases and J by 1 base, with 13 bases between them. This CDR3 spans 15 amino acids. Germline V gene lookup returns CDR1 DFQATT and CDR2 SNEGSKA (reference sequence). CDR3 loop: CSASGGSASNQPQHF. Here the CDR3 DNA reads TGCAGTGCTAGTGGAGGGTCGGCGAGCAATCAGCCCCAGCATTTT.

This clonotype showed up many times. CDR3 sequence: CASSLELFKETQYF. The CDR3 nucleotides are TGTGCCAGCAGTTTAGAACTCTTTAAAGAGACCCAGTACTTC. V and J are TRBV12-3 or TRBV12-4 and TRBJ2-5; no definite D call. Trimming stripped 1 base from V and 3 bases from J, with 9 bases between. The CDR3 totals 14 residues.

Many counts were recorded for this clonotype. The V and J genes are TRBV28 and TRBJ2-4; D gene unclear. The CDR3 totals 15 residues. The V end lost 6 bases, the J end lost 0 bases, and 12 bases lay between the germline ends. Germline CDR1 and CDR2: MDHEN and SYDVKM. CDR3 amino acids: CASSPPGVAKNIQYF. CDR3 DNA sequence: TGTGCCAGCAGCCCTCCTGGAGTAGCCAAAAACATTCAGTACTTC.

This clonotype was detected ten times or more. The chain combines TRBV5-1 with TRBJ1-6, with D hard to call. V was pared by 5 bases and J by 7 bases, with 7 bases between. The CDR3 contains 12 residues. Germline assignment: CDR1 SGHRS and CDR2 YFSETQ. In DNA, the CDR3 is TGCGCCAGCAGGAGACCCAATTCACCCCTCCACTTT. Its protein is CASRRPNSPLHF.

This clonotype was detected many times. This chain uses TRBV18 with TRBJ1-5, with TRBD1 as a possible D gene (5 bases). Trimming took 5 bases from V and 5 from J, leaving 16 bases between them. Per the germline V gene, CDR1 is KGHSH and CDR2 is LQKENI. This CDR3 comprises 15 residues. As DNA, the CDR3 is TGTGCCAGCTCAGCTTACCGGGACCTAGATCAGCCCCAGCATTTT. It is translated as CASSAYRDLDQPQHF.

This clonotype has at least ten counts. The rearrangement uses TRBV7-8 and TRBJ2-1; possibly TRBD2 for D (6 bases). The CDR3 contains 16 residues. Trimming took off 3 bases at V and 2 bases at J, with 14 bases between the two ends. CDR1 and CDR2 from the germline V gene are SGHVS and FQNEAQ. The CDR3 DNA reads TGTGCCAGCAGCTTCAGGAGGGTTCAGGCCTACAATGAGCAGTTCTTC. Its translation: CASSFRRVQAYNEQFF.

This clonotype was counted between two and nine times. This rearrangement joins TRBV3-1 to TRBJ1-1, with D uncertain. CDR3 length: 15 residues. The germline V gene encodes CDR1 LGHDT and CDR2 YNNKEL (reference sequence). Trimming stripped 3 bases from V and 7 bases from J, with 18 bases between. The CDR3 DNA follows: TGTGCCAGCAGCCACCGGCTCGCCCTCGGGGTTGAAGCTTTCTTT. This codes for CASSHRLALGVEAFF.

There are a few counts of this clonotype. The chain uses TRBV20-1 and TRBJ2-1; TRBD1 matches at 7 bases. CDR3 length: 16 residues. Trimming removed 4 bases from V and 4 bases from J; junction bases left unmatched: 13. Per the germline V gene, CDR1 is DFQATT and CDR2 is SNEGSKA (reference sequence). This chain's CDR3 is CSATMPRDRPYNEQFF. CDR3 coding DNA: TGCAGTGCTACGATGCCCCGGGACAGACCATACAATGAGCAGTTCTTC.

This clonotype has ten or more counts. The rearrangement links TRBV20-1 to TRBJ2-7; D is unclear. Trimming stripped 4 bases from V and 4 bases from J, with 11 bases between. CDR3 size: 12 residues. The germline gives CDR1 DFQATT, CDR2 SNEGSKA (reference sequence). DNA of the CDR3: TGCAGTGCTACCCGTGAACCTTACGAGCAGTACTTC. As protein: CSATREPYEQYF.

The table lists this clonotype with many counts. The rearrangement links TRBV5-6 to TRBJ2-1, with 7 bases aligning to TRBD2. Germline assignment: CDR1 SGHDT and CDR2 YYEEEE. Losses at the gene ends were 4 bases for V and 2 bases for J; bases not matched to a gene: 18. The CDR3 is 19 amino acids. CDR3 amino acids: CASSPSRGSSGKTYNEQFF. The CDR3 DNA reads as TGTGCCAGCAGCCCAAGTAGAGGGTCTAGCGGAAAAACCTACAATGAGCAGTTCTTC.